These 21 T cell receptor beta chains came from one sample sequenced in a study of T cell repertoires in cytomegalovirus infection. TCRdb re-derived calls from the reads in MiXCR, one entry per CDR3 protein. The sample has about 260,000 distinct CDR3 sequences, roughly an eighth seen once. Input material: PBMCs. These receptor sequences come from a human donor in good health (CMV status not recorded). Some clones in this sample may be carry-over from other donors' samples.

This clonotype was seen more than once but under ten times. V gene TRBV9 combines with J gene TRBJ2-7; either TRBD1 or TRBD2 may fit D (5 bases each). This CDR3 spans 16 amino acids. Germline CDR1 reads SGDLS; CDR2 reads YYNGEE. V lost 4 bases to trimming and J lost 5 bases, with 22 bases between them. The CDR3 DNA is TGTGCCAGCAGCCCCCTTTATCGAGGGGAGTACAACGAGCAGTACTTC. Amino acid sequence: CASSPLYRGEYNEQYF.

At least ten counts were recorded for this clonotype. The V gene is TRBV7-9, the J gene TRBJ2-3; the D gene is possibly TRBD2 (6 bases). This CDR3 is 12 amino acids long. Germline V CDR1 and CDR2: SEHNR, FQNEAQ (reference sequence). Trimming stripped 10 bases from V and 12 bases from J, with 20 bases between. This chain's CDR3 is CATYPVVEGQYF. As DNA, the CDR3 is TGTGCCACCTATCCAGTAGTGGAGGGACAGTATTTT.

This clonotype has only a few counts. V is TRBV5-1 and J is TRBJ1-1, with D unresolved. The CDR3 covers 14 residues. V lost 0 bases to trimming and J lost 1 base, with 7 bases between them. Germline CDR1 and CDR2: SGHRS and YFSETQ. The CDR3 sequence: CASSLATRNTEAFF. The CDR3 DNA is TGCGCCAGCAGCTTGGCGACAAGGAACACTGAAGCTTTCTTT.

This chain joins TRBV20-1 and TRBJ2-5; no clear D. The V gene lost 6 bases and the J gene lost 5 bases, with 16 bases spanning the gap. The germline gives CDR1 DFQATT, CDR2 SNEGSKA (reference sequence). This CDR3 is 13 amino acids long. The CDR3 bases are TGCAGTGCGTCCCTAGTGGATAGGGAGACCCAGTACTTC. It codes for CSASLVDRETQYF.

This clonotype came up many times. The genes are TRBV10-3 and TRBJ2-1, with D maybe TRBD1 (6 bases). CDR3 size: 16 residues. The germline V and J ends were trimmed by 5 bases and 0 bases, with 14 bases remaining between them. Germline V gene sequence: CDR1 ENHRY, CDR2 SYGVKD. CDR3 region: CAISPLDSSSYNEQFF. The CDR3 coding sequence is TGTGCCATCAGTCCTCTGGACAGCAGCTCCTACAATGAGCAGTTCTTC.

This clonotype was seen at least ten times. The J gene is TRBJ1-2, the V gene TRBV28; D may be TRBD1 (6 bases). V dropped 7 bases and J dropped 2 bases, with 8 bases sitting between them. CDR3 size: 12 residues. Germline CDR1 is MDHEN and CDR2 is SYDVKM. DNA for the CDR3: TGTGCCAGCAATACAGGGAACTATGGCTACACCTTC. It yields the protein CASNTGNYGYTF.

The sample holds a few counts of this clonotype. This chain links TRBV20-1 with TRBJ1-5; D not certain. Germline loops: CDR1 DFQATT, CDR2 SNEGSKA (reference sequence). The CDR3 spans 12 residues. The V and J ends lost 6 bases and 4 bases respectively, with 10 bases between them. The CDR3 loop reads CSARAWNQPQHF. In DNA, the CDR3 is TGCAGTGCCCGGGCCTGGAATCAGCCCCAGCATTTT.

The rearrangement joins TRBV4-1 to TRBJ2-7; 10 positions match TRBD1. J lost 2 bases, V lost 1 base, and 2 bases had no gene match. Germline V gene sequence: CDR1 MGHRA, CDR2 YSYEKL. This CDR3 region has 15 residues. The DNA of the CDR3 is TGCGCCAGCAGCCAAGCGGGACAGGGGACCTACGAGCAGTACTTC. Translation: CASSQAGQGTYEQYF.

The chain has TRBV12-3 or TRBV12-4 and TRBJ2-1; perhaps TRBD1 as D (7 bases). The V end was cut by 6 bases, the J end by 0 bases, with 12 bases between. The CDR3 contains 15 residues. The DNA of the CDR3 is TGTGCCAGCAGCCCCAGGGGGGACTCCTACAATGAGCAGTTCTTC. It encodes CASSPRGDSYNEQFF.

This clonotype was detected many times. The CDR3, as DNA: TGTGCCAGCAGCCGAGACCTAGGAGCCGGGGAGCTGTTTTTT. Its protein is CASSRDLGAGELFF. The V gene is TRBV7-6, the J gene TRBJ2-2, with no clear D. CDR3 size: 14 residues. The V gene lost 5 bases and the J gene lost 6 bases, with 13 bases spanning the gap. Germline CDR1 and CDR2: SGHVS and FNYEAQ.

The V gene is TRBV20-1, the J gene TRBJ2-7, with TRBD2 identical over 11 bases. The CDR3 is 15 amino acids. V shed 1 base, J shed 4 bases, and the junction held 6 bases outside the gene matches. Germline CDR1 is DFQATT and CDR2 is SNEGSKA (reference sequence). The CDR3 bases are TGCAGTGCTAGAGTACTAGCGGGAGTTATGTACGAGCAGTACTTC. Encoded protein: CSARVLAGVMYEQYF.

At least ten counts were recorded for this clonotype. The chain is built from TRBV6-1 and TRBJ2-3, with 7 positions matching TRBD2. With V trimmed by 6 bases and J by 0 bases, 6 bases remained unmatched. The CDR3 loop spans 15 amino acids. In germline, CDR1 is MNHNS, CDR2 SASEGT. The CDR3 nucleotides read TGTGCCAGCAGCTCCCTGGGGGGGAGCACAGATACGCAGTATTTT. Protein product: CASSSLGGSTDTQYF.

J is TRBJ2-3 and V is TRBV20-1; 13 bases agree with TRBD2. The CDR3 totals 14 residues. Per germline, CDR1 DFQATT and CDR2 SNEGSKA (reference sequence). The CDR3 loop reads CRAGLAGSTDTQYF. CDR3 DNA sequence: TGCAGGGCGGGACTAGCGGGAAGCACAGATACGCAGTATTTT.

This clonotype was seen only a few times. For the CDR3, the DNA is TGCAGTGCTGCGCAGGGAAACCCCTCGTATGGCTACACCTTC. As protein: CSAAQGNPSYGYTF. The chain links TRBV20-1 to TRBJ1-2; possible D gene TRBD1, 5 bases. V lost 5 bases, J lost 5 bases, and 18 bases lay in between. Germline-derived CDR1 and CDR2 are DFQATT and SNEGSKA (reference sequence). This CDR3 has 14 amino acids.

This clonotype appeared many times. In DNA form, the CDR3 reads TGTGCCAGTAGTATTGAATTCCTCTACGAGCAGTACTTC. Protein sequence: CASSIEFLYEQYF. The chain is built from TRBV19 and TRBJ2-7; D is uncertain. Trimming pared 3 bases from V and 3 bases from J, leaving 9 bases between. The CDR3 extends over 13 amino acids. Germline V gives CDR1 LNHDA, CDR2 SQIVND (reference sequence).

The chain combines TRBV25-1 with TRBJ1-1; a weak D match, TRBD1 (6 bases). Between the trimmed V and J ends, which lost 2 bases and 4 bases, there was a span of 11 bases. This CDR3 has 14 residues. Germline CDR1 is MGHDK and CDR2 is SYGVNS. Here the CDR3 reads CASSEGGMGTEAFF. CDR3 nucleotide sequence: TGTGCCAGCAGTGAAGGGGGCATGGGCACTGAAGCTTTCTTT.

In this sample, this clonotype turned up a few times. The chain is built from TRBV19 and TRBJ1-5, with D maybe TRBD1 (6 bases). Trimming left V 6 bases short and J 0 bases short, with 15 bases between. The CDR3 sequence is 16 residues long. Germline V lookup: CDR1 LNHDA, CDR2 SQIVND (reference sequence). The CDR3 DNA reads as TGTGCCAGTAGGCCCGAAGCGGGGGCTAGCAATCAGCCCCAGCATTTT. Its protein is CASRPEAGASNQPQHF. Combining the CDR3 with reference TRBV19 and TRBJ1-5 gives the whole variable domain DGGITQSPKYLFRKEGQNVTLSCEQNLNHDAMYWYRQDPGQGLRLIYYSQIVNDFQKGDIAEGYSVSREKKESFPLTVTSAQKNPTAFYLCASRPEAGASNQPQHFGDGTRLSIL.

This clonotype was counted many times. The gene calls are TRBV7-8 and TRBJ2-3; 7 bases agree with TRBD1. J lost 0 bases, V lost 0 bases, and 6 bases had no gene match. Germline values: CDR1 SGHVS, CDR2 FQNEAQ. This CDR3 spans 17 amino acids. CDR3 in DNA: TGTGCCAGCAGCTTAGCGCGGGCAGGGGGTAGCACAGATACGCAGTATTTT. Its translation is CASSLARAGGSTDTQYF.

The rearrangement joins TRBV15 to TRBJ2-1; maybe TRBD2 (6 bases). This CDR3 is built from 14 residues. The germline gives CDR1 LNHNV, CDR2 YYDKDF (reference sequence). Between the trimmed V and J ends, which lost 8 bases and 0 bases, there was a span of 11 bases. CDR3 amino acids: CATAGPSSYNEQFF. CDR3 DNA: TGTGCCACCGCGGGGCCAAGCTCCTACAATGAGCAGTTCTTC.

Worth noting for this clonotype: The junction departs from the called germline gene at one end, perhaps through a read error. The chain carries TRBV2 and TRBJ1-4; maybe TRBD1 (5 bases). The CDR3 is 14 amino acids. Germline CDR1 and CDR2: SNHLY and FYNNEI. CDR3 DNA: TGTGCCAGCAGTGAGGGGCAGGCGACTGAAAACCTGTTTTTT. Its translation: CASSEGQATENLFF.

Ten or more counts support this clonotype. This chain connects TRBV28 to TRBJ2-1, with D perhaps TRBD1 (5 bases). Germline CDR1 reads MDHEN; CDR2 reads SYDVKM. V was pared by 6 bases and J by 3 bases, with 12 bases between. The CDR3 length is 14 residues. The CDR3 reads CASRIGHRYNEQFF. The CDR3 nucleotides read TGTGCCAGCAGAATCGGACACCGCTACAATGAGCAGTTCTTC.